This T cell receptor beta chain was captured by sequencing in a study of radiotherapy plus CTLA-4 blockade in lung cancer. As for the study in general: Disease control was present in around a third of patients, and objective responses in more than 15%. Notes on the study in general: TCR clones originating in tumors grew in number in blood after radiotherapy plus ipilimumab.

Patients in the study, people with chemo-refractory metastatic non-small-cell lung cancer, received focal radiation plus ipilimumab CTLA-4 blockade. Clones were read by immunoSEQ multiplex PCR, and TCRdb kept only the in-frame ones, dropping some. The sample includes more than 75,000 clones, roughly 80% of them seen just once. Trimming took off 2 bases at V and 6 bases at J, with 13 bases between the two ends. The germline gives CDR1 GTSNPN, CDR2 SVGIG (reference sequence). The CDR3 runs 13 residues. Concerning this clone: Antigen: not known.

The specimen comprised peripheral blood, sampled from a patient treated with radiotherapy plus ipilimumab. The rearrangement links TRBV30 to TRBJ1-2; D is possibly TRBD1 (6 bases). The sequence was collected from a human donor with non-small cell lung cancer that progressed on radiotherapy plus ipilimumab. The CDR3 is CAWSWVGGDGYTF. In DNA, the CDR3 is TGTGCCTGGAGTTGGGTTGGGGGCGATGGCTACACCTTC.